This T cell receptor beta chain was observed in a study of blood T cells in healthy people across ages. The study, taken as a whole, reports: Roughly linear declines in TCR beta diversity per million T cells occurred with age. Diversity was higher, and naive CD4+ cells more numerous, in long-lived donors than in aged donors.

The V gene's germline CDR1 is MNHEY and CDR2 SVGEGT. Trimming stripped 6 bases from V and 1 base from J, with 9 bases between. The CDR3 length is 13 residues. Through a sample-barcoded 5' primer and a J-beta primer mix, a second PCR was run for 7 to 11 cycles. TCRdb reprocessed the 5' RACE reads with MiXCR, giving one entry per CDR3 protein. The table has about 690,000 distinct CDR3 sequences, around 41% seen once; the top ten hold around 32%. About this clonotype itself: Its antigen is undetermined.

The specimen was blood. V and J are TRBV6-2 or TRBV6-3 and TRBJ2-5, with D perhaps TRBD2 (5 bases). The receptor's source is a man aged 80 or over in good health. CDR3 nucleotides: TGTGCCAGCAGCCGACTATCCCAAGAGACCCAGTACTTC. Amino acids: CASSRLSQETQYF.